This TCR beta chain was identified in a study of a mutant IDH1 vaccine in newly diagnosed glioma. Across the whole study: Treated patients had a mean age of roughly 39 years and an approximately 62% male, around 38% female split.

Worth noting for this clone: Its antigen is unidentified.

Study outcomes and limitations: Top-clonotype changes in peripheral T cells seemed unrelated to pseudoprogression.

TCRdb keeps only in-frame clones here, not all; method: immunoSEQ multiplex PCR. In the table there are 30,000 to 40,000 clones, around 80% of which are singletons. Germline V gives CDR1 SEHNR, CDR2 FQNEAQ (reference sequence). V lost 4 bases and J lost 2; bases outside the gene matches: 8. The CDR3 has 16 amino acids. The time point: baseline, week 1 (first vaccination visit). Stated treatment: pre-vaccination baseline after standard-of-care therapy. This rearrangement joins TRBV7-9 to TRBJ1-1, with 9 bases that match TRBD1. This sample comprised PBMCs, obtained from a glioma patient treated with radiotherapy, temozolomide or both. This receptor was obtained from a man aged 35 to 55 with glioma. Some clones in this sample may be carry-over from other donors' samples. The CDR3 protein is CASSYGTGSPNTEAFF. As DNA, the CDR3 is TGTGCCAGCAGCTATGGGACAGGGAGTCCAAACACTGAAGCTTTCTTT.